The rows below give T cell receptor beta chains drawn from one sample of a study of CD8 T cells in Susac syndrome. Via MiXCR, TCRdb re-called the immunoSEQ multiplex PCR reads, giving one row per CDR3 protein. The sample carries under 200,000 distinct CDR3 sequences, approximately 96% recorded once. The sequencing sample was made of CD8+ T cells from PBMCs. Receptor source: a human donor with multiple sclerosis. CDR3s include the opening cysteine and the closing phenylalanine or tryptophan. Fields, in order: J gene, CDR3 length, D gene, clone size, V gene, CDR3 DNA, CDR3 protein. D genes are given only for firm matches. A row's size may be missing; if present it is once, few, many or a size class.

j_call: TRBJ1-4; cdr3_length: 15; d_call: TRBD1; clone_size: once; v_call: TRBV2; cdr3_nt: TGTGCCAGCAGACGCCGGGGGGACAGATGGGAAAAACTGTTTTTT; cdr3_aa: CASRRRGDRWEKLFF
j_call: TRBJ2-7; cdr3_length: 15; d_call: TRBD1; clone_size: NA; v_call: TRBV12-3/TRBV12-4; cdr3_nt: TGTGCCAGCAGCCAGGGGGTATCCCCATCCTACGAGCAGTACTTC; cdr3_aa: CASSQGVSPSYEQYF
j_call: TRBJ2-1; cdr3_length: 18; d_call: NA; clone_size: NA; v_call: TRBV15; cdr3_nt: TGTGCCACCAGCAGAGATCTCAAGGGGACCAGCTCCTACAATGAGCAGTTCTTC; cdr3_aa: CATSRDLKGTSSYNEQFF
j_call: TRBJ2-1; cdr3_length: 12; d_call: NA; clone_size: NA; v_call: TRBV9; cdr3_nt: TGTGCCAGCAGCGTAGGTCTAGGGTCGCAGTTCTTC; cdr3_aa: CASSVGLGSQFF
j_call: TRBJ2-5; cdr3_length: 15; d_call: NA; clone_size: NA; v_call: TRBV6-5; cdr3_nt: TGTGCCAGCAGTTACTCGAGTTTAGGGCTTGAGACCCAGTACTTC; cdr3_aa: CASSYSSLGLETQYF
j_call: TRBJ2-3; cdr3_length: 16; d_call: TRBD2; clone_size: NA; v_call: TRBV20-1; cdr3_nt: TGCAGTGCTCCGGAATCGACTAGCGGGGGGGTCGGTACGCAGTATTTT; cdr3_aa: CSAPESTSGGVGTQYF
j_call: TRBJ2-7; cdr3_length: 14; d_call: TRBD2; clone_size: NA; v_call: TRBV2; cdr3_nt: TGTGCCAGCAGTGAACTTAGCGGGATTTACGAGCAGTACTTC; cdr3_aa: CASSELSGIYEQYF
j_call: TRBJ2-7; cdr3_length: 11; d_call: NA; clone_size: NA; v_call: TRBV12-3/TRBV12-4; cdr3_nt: TGTGCCAGCAGCCATTTGGACGAGCAGTACTTC; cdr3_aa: CASSHLDEQYF
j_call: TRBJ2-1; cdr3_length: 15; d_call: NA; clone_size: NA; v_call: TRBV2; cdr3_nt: TGTGCCAGCAGTCCCATCTTGAGGGCTTACAATGAGCAGTTCTTC; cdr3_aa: CASSPILRAYNEQFF
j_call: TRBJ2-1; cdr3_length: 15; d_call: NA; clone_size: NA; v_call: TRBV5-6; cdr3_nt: TGTGCCAGCAGCTTGTCTCCGGTTCCCTACAATGAGCAGTTCTTC; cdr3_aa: CASSLSPVPYNEQFF
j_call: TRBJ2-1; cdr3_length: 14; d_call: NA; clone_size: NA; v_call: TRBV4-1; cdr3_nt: TGCGCCAGCAGCCAAGGGGCGAGCCTCGATGAGCAGTTCTTC; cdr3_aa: CASSQGASLDEQFF
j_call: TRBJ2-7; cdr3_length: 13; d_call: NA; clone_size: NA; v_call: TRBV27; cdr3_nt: TGTGCCAGCAGCACTAAGGTTTCCAACGAGCAGTACTTC; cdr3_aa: CASSTKVSNEQYF
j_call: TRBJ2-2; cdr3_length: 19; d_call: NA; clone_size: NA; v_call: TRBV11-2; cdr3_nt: TGTGCCAGCACCCGCCTTCTGCTTGCGGACTCCCGATACACCGGGGAGCTGTTTTTT; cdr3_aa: CASTRLLLADSRYTGELFF
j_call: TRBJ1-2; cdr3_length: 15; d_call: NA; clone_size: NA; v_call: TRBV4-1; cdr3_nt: TGCGCCAGCAGCCAAGATACGGGGATTAACTATGGCTACACCTTC; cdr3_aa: CASSQDTGINYGYTF
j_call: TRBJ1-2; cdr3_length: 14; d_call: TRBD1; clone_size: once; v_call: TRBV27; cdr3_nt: TGTGCCAGCAGTGATGGACAGGGGGCTTGGGGCTACACCTTC; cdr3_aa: CASSDGQGAWGYTF
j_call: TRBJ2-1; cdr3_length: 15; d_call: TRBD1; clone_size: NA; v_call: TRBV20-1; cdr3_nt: TGCAGTGCTAGGCATGAAATGGACAGGGACAATGAGCAGTTCTTC; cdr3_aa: CSARHEMDRDNEQFF
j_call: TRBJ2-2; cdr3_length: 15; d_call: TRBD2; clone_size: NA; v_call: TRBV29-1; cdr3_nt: TGCAGCGTGATAGCGGGAGGCCGGAACGCCGGGGAGCTGTTTTTT; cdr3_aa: CSVIAGGRNAGELFF
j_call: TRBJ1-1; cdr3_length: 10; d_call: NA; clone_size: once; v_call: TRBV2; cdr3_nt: TGTGCCAGCAGTGGCAATGAAGCTTTCTTT; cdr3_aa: CASSGNEAFF
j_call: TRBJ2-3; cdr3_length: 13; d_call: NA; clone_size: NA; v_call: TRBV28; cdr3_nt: TGTGCCAGCAGCCCCCGGAGAGGGAGTTCGCAGTATTTT; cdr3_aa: CASSPRRGSSQYF
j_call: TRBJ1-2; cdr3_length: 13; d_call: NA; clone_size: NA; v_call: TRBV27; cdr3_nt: TGTGCCAGCAGTTTAGGGGTTTCCTATGGCTACACCTTC; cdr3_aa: CASSLGVSYGYTF
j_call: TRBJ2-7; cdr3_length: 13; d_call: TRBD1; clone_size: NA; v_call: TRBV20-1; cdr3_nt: TGCAGTGCTACGAACAGGGGAACCTACGAGCAGTACTTC; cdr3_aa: CSATNRGTYEQYF
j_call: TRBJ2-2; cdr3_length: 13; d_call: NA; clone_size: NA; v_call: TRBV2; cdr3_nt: TGTGCCAGCATTGCGGTGAACACCGGGGAGCTGTTTTTT; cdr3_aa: CASIAVNTGELFF
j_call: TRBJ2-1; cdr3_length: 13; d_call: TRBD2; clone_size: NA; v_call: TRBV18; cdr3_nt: TGTGCCAGCTCACAAACTAGCGGCGGCATGAAGTTCTTC; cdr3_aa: CASSQTSGGMKFF
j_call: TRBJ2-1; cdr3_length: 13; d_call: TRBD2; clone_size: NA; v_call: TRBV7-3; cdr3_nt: TGTGCCAGCAGTTTGGCGGGAGGGAGTGAGCAGTTCTTC; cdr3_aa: CASSLAGGSEQFF
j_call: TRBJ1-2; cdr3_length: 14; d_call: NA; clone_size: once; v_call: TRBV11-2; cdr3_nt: TGTGCCAGCAGCTTAGTCAGGCCGGTCGATGGCTACACCTTC; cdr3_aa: CASSLVRPVDGYTF
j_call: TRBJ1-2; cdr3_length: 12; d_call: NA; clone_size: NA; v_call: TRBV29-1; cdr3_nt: TGCAGCGTTGTCAGGGAGGACTATGGCTACACCTTC; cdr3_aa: CSVVREDYGYTF
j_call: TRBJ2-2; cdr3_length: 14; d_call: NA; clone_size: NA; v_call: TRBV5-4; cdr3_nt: TGTGCCAGCAGCTTGGGGGGACCTCGCGGGGAGCTGTTTTTT; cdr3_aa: CASSLGGPRGELFF
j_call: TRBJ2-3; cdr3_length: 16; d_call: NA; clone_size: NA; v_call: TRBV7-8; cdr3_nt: TGTGCCAGCAGCTCCGGGACTTATACTAGCACAGATACGCAGTATTTT; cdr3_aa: CASSSGTYTSTDTQYF
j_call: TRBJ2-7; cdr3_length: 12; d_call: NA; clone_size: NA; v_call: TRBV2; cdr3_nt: TGTGCCAGCAGTGATGCCGCCTACGAGCAGTACTTC; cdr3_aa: CASSDAAYEQYF
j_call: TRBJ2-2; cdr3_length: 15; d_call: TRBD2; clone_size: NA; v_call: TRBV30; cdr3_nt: TGTGCCTGGAGGGACGCACTAGCGGGACCCGGGGAGCTGTTTTTT; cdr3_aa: CAWRDALAGPGELFF
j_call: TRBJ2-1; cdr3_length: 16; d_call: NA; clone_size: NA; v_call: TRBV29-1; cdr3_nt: TGCAGCGTTCCCAGCCTTTGGGCAGGGAAGGCGAATGAGCAGTTCTTC; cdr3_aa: CSVPSLWAGKANEQFF
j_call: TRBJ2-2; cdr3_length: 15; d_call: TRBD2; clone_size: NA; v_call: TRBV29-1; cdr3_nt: TGCAGCGCCCGGGGGGGGGACTCCGACCCCGGGGAGCTGTTTTTT; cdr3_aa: CSARGGDSDPGELFF
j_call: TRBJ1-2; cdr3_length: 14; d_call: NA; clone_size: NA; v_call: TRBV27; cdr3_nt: TGTGCCAGCAGTTTATCGGTGGGAGGGGCTGGCTACACCTTC; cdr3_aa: CASSLSVGGAGYTF
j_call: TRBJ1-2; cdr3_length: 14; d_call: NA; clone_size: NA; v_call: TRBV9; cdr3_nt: TGTGCCAGCAGCGTAGTCGCAGGGGCGAAGGGCTACACCTTC; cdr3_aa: CASSVVAGAKGYTF
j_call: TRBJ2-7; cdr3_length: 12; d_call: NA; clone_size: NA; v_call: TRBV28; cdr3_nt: TGTGCCAGCAGTTTATCTGGACCGGAGCAGTACTTC; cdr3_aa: CASSLSGPEQYF
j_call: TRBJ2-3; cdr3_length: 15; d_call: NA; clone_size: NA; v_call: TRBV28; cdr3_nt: TGTGCCAGCAGTTTATCTAGTCTTAGCACAGATACGCAGTATTTT; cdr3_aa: CASSLSSLSTDTQYF
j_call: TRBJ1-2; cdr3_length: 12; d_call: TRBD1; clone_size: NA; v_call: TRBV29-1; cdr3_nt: TGCAGCGTCGGGACAGGGGATGGGGGCTACACCTTC; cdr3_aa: CSVGTGDGGYTF
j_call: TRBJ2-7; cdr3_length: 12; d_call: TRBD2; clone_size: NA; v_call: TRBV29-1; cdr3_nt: TGCAGCGTTAGCGGGGGCTCCTACGAGCAGTACTTC; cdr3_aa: CSVSGGSYEQYF
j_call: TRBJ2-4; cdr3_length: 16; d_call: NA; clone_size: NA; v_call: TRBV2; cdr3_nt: TGTGCCAGCACCGCAAGATGGGGACTGAGCAAAAACATTCAGTACTTC; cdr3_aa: CASTARWGLSKNIQYF
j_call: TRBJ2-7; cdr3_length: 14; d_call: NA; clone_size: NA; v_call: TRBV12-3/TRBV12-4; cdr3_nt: TGTGCCAGCAGTTTGCGGCCAGGGATCAACGAGCAGTACTTC; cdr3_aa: CASSLRPGINEQYF
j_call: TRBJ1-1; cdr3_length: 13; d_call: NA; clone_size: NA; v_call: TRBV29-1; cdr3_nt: TGCAGCACACAGGGAGACCAGAACACTGAAGCTTTCTTT; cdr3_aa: CSTQGDQNTEAFF
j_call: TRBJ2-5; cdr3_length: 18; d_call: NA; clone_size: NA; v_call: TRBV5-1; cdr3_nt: TGCGCCAGCAGCTGGCCCCGACAGGAAACGCACCAACGGGAGACCCAGTACTTC; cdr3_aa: CASSWPRQETHQRETQYF
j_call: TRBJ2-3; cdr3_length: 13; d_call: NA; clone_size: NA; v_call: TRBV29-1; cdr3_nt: TGCAGCCACCTTGGGCCTAGCACAGATACGCAGTATTTT; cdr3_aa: CSHLGPSTDTQYF
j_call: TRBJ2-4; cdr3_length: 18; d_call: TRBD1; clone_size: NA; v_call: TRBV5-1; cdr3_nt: TGCGCCAGCAGCAGGACAGGGAGACCCTGGAAAGCCAAAAACATTCAGTACTTC; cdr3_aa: CASSRTGRPWKAKNIQYF
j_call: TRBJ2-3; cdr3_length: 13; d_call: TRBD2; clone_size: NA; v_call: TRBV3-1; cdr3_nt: TGTGCCAGCAAGGGAGGGCGGCCAGATACGCAGTATTTT; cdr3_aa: CASKGGRPDTQYF
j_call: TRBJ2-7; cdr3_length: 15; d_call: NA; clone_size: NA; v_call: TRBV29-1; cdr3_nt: TGCAGCGTTGATCAAGGCCCGGACAGCTCCTACGAGCAGTACTTC; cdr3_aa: CSVDQGPDSSYEQYF
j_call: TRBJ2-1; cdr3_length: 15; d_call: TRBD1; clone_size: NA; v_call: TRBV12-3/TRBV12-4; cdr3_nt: TGTGCCAGCAGCCCCGAGACAGGGAGATACAATGAGCAGTTCTTC; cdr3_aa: CASSPETGRYNEQFF
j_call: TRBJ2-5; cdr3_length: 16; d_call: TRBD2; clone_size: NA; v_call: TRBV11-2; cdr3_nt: TGTGCCAGCAGCATCCCTTGGGGACTAGGGGTTGAGACCCAGTACTTC; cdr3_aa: CASSIPWGLGVETQYF
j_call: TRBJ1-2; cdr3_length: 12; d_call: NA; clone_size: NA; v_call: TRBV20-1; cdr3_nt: TGCAGTGCCAAGGACGGGAACTATGGCTACACCTTC; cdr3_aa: CSAKDGNYGYTF
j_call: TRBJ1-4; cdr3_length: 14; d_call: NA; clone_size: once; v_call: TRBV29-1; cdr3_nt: TGCAGCGCCTCAAGGGTGGGCTCTAATGAAAAACTGTTTTTT; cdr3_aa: CSASRVGSNEKLFF
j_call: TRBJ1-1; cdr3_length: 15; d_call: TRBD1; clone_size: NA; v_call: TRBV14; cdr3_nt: TGTGCCAGCAGCCAAGTACCACAGGGGGTCACTGAAGCTTTCTTT; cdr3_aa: CASSQVPQGVTEAFF
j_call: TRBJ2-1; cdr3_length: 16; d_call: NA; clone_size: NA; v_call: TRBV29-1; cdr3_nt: TGCAGCGTTCAGGGGTTGGGCGGGGAAACTTACAATGAGCAGTTCTTC; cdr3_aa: CSVQGLGGETYNEQFF
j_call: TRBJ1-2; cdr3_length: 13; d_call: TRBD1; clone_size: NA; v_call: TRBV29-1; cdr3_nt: TGCAGCGTGGCGGAACAGGGGGACTATGGCTACACCTTC; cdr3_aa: CSVAEQGDYGYTF
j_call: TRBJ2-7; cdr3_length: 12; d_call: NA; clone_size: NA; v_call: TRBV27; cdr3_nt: TGTGCCAGCAGTTCGACAGGGAGGGAGCAGTACTTC; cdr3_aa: CASSSTGREQYF
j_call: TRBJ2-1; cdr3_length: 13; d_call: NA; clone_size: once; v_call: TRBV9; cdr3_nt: TGTGCCAGCAGCGTAGCTGACTCTAATGAGCAGTTCTTC; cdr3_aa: CASSVADSNEQFF
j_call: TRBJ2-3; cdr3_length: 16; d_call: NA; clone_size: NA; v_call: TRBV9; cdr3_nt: TGTGCCAGCAGCGTAGCCGGGCGGGCCAGCACAGATACGCAGTATTTT; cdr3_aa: CASSVAGRASTDTQYF
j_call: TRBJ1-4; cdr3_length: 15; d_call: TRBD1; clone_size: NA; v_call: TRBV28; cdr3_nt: TGTGCCAGCAGACCTAGGGACAGGGAAAATGAAAAACTGTTTTTT; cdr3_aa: CASRPRDRENEKLFF
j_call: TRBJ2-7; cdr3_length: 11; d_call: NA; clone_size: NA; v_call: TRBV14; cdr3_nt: TGTGCCAGCAGCCGATATTACGAGCAGTACTTC; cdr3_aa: CASSRYYEQYF
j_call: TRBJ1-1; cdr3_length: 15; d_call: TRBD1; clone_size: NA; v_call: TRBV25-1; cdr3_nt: TGTGCCAGCAGTGGCTGGGACAGTCTGAACACTGAAGCTTTCTTT; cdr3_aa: CASSGWDSLNTEAFF